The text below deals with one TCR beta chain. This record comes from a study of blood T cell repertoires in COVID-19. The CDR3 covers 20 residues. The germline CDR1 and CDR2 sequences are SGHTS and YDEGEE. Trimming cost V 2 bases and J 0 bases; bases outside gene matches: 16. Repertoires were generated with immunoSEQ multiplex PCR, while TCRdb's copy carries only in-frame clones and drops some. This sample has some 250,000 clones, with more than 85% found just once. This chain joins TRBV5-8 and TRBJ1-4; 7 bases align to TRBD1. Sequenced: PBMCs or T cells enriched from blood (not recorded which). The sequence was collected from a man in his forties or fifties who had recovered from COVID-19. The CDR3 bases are TGTGCCAGCAGCTTACCAGTTGAGGGACAGTTGTTTGCAACTAATGAAAAACTGTTTTTT. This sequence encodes CASSLPVEGQLFATNEKLFF. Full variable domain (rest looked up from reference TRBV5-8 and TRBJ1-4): EAGVTQSPTHLIKTRGQQATLRCSPISGHTSVYWYQQALGLGLQFLLWYDEGEERNRGNFPPRFSGRQFPNYSSELNVNALELEDSALYLCASSLPVEGQLFATNEKLFFGSGTQLSVL.